The 24 T cell receptor beta chains given below trace back to one sample, sequenced in a study of T cell responses to AZD1222 COVID-19 vaccine. Some clones are missing from TCRdb's copy, which holds only in-frame ones; the method was immunoSEQ multiplex PCR. The table lists 90,000 to 100,000 clones, around 88% of them singletons. The source material was peripheral blood, sampled on day 0 of AZD1222 vaccination. The receptors here all came from an adult in good health.

The J gene is TRBJ2-1, the V gene TRBV5-1; TRBD2 aligns across 14 bases. Germline CDR1 reads SGHRS; CDR2 reads YFSETQ. The CDR3 is 19 amino acids. The ends lost 0 bases at V and 1 base at J; junction bases unmatched: 6. CDR3 loop: CASSLGGTSGSISYNEQFF. In DNA form, the CDR3 reads TGCGCCAGCAGCTTGGGGGGGACTAGCGGGAGCATATCCTACAATGAGCAGTTCTTC.

This clone was counted a single time. The CDR3 region has the DNA TGTGCCAGCAGCGCATCCCCCGACAGGGTTACCTACAATGAGCAGTTCTTC. It yields the protein CASSASPDRVTYNEQFF. This chain joins TRBV21-1 and TRBJ2-1; the D call in the table, TRBD1, was not verified against the DNA. TRBV21-1 is reported as a pseudogene. CDR3 size: 17 residues.

The genes are TRBV12-3 or TRBV12-4 and TRBJ2-7, with unresolved D. This CDR3 has 12 residues. V dropped 6 bases and J dropped 4 bases, with 10 bases sitting between them. The CDR3 coding sequence is TGTGCCAGCAGCACAACAAGTTACGAGCAGTACTTC. Protein product: CASSTTSYEQYF.

The chain has TRBV21-1 and TRBJ1-6. TRBV21-1 is flagged as a pseudogene. The CDR3 has 15 amino acids. The CDR3, as DNA: TGTGCCAGCGGAAACTCGGGGGATTATAATTCACCCCTCCACTTT. This codes for CASGNSGDYNSPLHF.

The V and J genes are TRBV5-1 and TRBJ1-1, with D unresolved. Trimming shortened V by 1 base and J by 0 bases, and 10 bases separated the two germline ends. Germline V gene data show CDR1 as SGHRS and CDR2 as YFSETQ. The CDR3 sequence is 15 residues long. The CDR3 DNA follows: TGCGCCAGCAGCTTGCAGCTACCAATGAACACTGAAGCTTTCTTT. It yields the protein CASSLQLPMNTEAFF. Using reference TRBV5-1 and TRBJ1-1 for the parts outside the CDR3, the full variable domain is KAGVTQTPRYLIKTRGQQVTLSCSPISGHRSVSWYQQTPGQGLQFLFEYFSETQRNKGNFPGRFSGRQFSNSRSEMNVSTLELGDSALYLCASSLQLPMNTEAFFGQGTRLTVV.

This chain connects TRBV6-5 to TRBJ1-1; weak D call: TRBD1 (5 bases). Per germline, CDR1 MNHEY and CDR2 SVGAGI. There are 16 residues in the CDR3. V shed 0 bases and J shed 0 bases, with 11 bases lying between them. The CDR3 here is CASSYSPGRMNTEAFF. In nucleotides, the CDR3 is TGTGCCAGCAGTTACTCACCGGGACGCATGAACACTGAAGCTTTCTTT.

This clone was found once. The chain combines TRBV19 with TRBJ2-3, with TRBD2 matching 10 bases. The CDR3 spans 17 residues. J was trimmed by 3 bases and V by 2 bases; bases with no gene match: 8. CDR1 and CDR2 from the germline V gene are LNHDA and SQIVND (reference sequence). This CDR3 reads CASSIRLAGARTDTQYF. CDR3 DNA: TGTGCCAGTAGTATAAGGCTAGCGGGAGCGAGGACAGATACGCAGTATTTT.

This clone was recorded only once. The chain has TRBV2 and TRBJ1-1; D remains unclear. The CDR3 is made up of 13 amino acids. The V gene's germline CDR1 is SNHLY and CDR2 FYNNEI. Trimming took 1 base from V and 0 from J, leaving 3 bases between them. In DNA form, the CDR3 reads TGTGCCAGCAGTGAAGACATGAACACTGAAGCTTTCTTT. Translating it yields CASSEDMNTEAFF. Full variable domain (rest looked up from reference TRBV2 and TRBJ1-1): EPEVTQTPSHQVTQMGQEVILRCVPISNHLYFYWYRQILGQKVEFLVSFYNNEISEKSEIFDDQFSVERPDGSNFTLKIRSTKLEDSAMYFCASSEDMNTEAFFGQGTRLTVV.

This rearrangement joins TRBV5-6 to TRBJ2-7, with D unclear. CDR1 and CDR2 (germline): SGHDT, YYEEEE. The length of the CDR3 is 13 residues. The V gene lost 0 bases and the J gene lost 2 bases, with 6 bases spanning the gap. This CDR3 is CASSLAGPYEQYF. CDR3 nucleotide sequence: TGTGCCAGCAGCTTGGCTGGTCCCTACGAGCAGTACTTC.

This chain links TRBV4-3 with TRBJ1-2; 7 nucleotides agree with TRBD1. V shed 2 bases and J 7 bases; nucleotides not matched to a gene: 10. The germline V gene has CDR1 LGHNA and CDR2 YSLEER. The CDR3 has 15 amino acids. CDR3 sequence reads: CASSQSLQAGGGYTF. DNA of the CDR3: TGCGCCAGCAGCCAATCGTTACAGGCAGGGGGTGGCTACACCTTC.

The V gene is TRBV7-8, the J gene TRBJ2-3; TRBD1 might be the D (6 bases). CDR3 length: 14 residues. Trimming took off 1 base at V and 11 bases at J, with 16 bases between the two ends. CDR1 and CDR2 from the germline V gene are SGHVS and FQNEAQ. Written as DNA, the CDR3 is TGTGCCAGCAGCTTAGGGACAGTCCGAGAGAGGCAGTATTTT. Translation: CASSLGTVRERQYF. Full variable domain (rest looked up from reference TRBV7-8 and TRBJ2-3): GAGVSQSPRYKVAKRGQDVALRCDPISGHVSLFWYQQALGQGPEFLTYFQNEAQLDKSGLPSDRFFAERPEGSVSTLKIQRTQQEDSAVYLCASSLGTVRERQYFGPGTRLTVL.

The CDR3 spells CASSLYLGTGELFF. CDR3 sequence (DNA): TGTGCCAGCAGCCTATACTTGGGCACCGGGGAGCTGTTTTTT. The J gene is TRBJ2-2, the V gene TRBV28; D gene unclear. CDR1 and CDR2 (germline): MDHEN, SYDVKM. V was clipped by 6 bases and J by 4 bases, with 12 bases between them. This CDR3 spans 14 amino acids.

The chain recombines TRBV2 with TRBJ1-1, with TRBD1 matching 9 bases. This CDR3 contains 15 residues. The junction had 10 bases not matched to a gene; V was cut back by 6 bases and J by 5 bases. Per the germline V gene, CDR1 is SNHLY and CDR2 is FYNNEI. CDR3 region: CASSLQGAGVTEAFF. CDR3 bases: TGTGCCAGCAGCCTACAGGGGGCGGGAGTGACTGAAGCTTTCTTT.

The chain is built from TRBV12-3 or TRBV12-4 and TRBJ2-7; D gene uncertain. V lost 5 bases to trimming and J lost 4 bases, with 9 bases between them. CDR3 length: 12 amino acids. The DNA for the CDR3 is TGTGCCAGCAGTCCCACCGGATACGAGCAGTACTTC. It codes for CASSPTGYEQYF.

V usage is TRBV19 and J usage is TRBJ1-4; 8 bases map to TRBD1. Trimming removed 4 bases from V and 4 bases from J; junction bases left unmatched: 5. Germline lookup yields CDR1 LNHDA and CDR2 SQIVND (reference sequence). The CDR3 totals 15 residues. CDR3 sequence: CASSRGTGVNEKLFF. The DNA of the CDR3 is TGTGCCAGTAGTAGGGGGACAGGAGTTAATGAAAAACTGTTTTTT. The variable domain in full, with the rest retrieved from reference TRBV19 and TRBJ1-4, is DGGITQSPKYLFRKEGQNVTLSCEQNLNHDAMYWYRQDPGQGLRLIYYSQIVNDFQKGDIAEGYSVSREKKESFPLTVTSAQKNPTAFYLCASSRGTGVNEKLFFGSGTQLSVL.

V gene TRBV7-2 combines with J gene TRBJ2-7; TRBD2 matches at 8 bases. The CDR3 contains 14 residues. Germline trimming cut 5 bases from V and 2 bases from J; bases unmatched to any gene: 5. CDR1 is SGHTA and CDR2 is FQGNSA in the germline V gene. CDR3 region: CASSTAAGAYEQYF. The CDR3 coding sequence is TGTGCCAGCAGCACCGCAGCGGGGGCCTACGAGCAGTACTTC.

The rearrangement links TRBV27 to TRBJ1-6; D remains unclear. Germline V gives CDR1 MNHEY, CDR2 SMNVEV (reference sequence). Trimming stripped 4 bases from V and 7 bases from J, with 8 bases between. This CDR3 has 13 amino acids. The CDR3: CASSSQPNSPLHF. DNA for the CDR3: TGTGCCAGCAGTTCCCAACCGAATTCACCCCTCCACTTT.

V is TRBV5-4 and J is TRBJ2-7, with 7 positions matching TRBD2. CDR1 is SGHNT, CDR2 YYREEE, per germline (reference sequence). Unmatched junction bases numbered 6, after V lost 3 bases and J lost 6 bases. This CDR3 is 13 amino acids long. The CDR3 spells CASSSGLEVEQYF. Written as DNA, the CDR3 is TGTGCCAGCAGCTCCGGACTAGAAGTCGAGCAGTACTTC.

The chain recombines TRBV3-1 (or the pseudogene TRBV3-2) with TRBJ1-2, with D possibly TRBD1 on 6 matching bases. The V gene's germline CDR1 is LGHDT and CDR2 YNNKEL (reference sequence). This CDR3 has 15 amino acids. V shed 7 bases and J shed 7 bases, with 22 bases lying between them. The CDR3 DNA reads as TGTGCCAGCACCTCACTGATGGGGGGGGCTGGTGGCTACACCTTC. Translating it yields CASTSLMGGAGGYTF.

The J gene is TRBJ1-1, the V gene TRBV7-9, with 7 bases lining up with TRBD1. Per germline, CDR1 SEHNR and CDR2 FQNEAQ (reference sequence). The J segment lost 4 bases and the V segment lost 5 bases, leaving 16 bases of the junction unmatched. The length of the CDR3 is 17 residues. CDR3 protein: CASSLGGGRGFGTEAFF. Written as DNA, the CDR3 is TGTGCCAGCAGCCTCGGCGGGGGCAGGGGGTTTGGCACTGAAGCTTTCTTT. Supplemented by reference TRBV7-9 and TRBJ1-1, the full variable domain reads DTGVSQNPRHKITKRGQNVTFRCDPISEHNRLYWYRQTLGQGPEFLTYFQNEAQLEKSRLLSDRFSAERPKGSFSTLEIQRTEQGDSAMYLCASSLGGGRGFGTEAFFGQGTRLTVV.

The J gene is TRBJ2-3, the V gene TRBV24-1; tentative D call: TRBD2 (6 bases). The CDR3 extends over 16 amino acids. Trimming shortened V by 5 bases and J by 2 bases, and 16 bases separated the two germline ends. Germline-derived CDR1 and CDR2 are KGHDR and SFDVKD. In DNA form, the CDR3 reads TGTGCCACCAGTGCAACACGTGGGGGGAACACAGATACGCAGTATTTT. It yields the protein CATSATRGGNTDTQYF.

This clone came up once. The chain couples TRBV4-1 to TRBJ1-5; 9 positions agree with TRBD1. Germline V gene data show CDR1 as MGHRA and CDR2 as YSYEKL. The CDR3 is 16 amino acids. J gave up 1 base and V 4 bases, and 5 bases lay outside the gene matches. The DNA for the CDR3 is TGCGCCAGCAGCCCACCAGGGACAGGGAGCAATCAGCCCCAGCATTTT. This gives the protein CASSPPGTGSNQPQHF.

The chain uses TRBV4-1 and TRBJ2-2; D remains unclear. The CDR3 runs to 13 residues. Germline V gene sequence: CDR1 MGHRA, CDR2 YSYEKL. V was shortened by 0 bases and J by 2 bases, with 1 base between the two germline ends. This CDR3 is CASSQDNTGELFF. DNA for the CDR3: TGCGCCAGCAGCCAAGACAACACCGGGGAGCTGTTTTTT.

The rearrangement joins TRBV21-1 to TRBJ1-2; the D call in the table, TRBD1, was not verified against the DNA. TRBV21-1 is a known pseudogene. CDR3 length: 16 amino acids. The CDR3 bases are TGTGCCAGCAGCAAAGTTACAGGCGCTACTAACTATGGCTACACCTTC. Encoded protein: CASSKVTGATNYGYTF.